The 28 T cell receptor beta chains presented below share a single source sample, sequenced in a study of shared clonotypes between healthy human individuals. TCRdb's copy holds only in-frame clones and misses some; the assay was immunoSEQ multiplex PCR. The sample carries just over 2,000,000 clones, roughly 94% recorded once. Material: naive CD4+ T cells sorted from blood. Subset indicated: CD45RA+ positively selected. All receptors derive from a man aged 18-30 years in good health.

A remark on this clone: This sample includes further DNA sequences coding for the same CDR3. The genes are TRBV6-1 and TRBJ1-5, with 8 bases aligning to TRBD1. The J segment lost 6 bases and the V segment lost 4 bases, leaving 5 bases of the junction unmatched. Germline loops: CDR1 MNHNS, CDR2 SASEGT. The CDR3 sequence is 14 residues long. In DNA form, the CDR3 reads TGTGCCAGCAGTGGTCAGGGGGCAGGTCAGCCCCAGCATTTT. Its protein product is CASSGQGAGQPQHF.

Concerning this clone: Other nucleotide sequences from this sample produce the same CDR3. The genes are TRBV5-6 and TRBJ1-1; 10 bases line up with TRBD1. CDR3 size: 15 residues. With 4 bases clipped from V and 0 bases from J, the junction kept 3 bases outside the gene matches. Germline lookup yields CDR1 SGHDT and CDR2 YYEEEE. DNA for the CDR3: TGTGCCAGCAGCCTCGGGACAGGGGTGAACACTGAAGCTTTCTTT. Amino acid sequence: CASSLGTGVNTEAFF.

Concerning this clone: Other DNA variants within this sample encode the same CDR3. CDR3 nucleotides: TGTGCCAGCAGCTTACCGGGCTCTGGGGCCAACGTCCTGACTTTC. As protein: CASSLPGSGANVLTF. The chain uses TRBV5-4 and TRBJ2-6; no clear D. Deletions cut 2 bases from V and 0 bases from J, with 6 bases between. The CDR3 spans 15 residues. The germline V gene encodes CDR1 SGHNT and CDR2 YYREEE (reference sequence). The entire variable domain, with the rest obtained from reference TRBV5-4 and TRBJ2-6, is as follows: ETGVTQSPTHLIKTRGQQVTLRCSSQSGHNTVSWYQQALGQGPQFIFQYYREEENGRGNFPPRFSGLQFPNYSSELNVNALELDDSALYLCASSLPGSGANVLTFGAGSRLTVL.

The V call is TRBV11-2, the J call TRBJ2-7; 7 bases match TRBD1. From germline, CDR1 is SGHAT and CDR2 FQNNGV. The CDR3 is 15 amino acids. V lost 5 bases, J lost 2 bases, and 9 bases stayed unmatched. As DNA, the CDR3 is TGTGCCAGCAGCCCCTCGGGGACAGATCCCTACGAGCAGTACTTC. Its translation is CASSPSGTDPYEQYF.

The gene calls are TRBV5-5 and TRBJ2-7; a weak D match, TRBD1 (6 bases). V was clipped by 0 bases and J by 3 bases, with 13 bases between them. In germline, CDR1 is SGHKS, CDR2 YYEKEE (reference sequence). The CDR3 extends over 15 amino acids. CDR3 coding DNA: TGTGCCAGCAGCTTGGCAGGGGCCGATTACTACGAGCAGTACTTC. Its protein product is CASSLAGADYYEQYF. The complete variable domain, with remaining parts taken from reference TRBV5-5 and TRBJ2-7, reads DAGVTQSPTHLIKTRGQQVTLRCSPISGHKSVSWYQQVLGQGPQFIFQYYEKEERGRGNFPDRFSARQFPNYSSELNVNALLLGDSALYLCASSLAGADYYEQYFGPGTRLTVT.

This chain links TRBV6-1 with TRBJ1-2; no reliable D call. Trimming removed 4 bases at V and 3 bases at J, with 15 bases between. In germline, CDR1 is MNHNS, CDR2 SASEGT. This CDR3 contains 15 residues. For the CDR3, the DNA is TGTGCCAGCAGTGGATCAGTAGTGCGCGACTATGGCTACACCTTC. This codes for CASSGSVVRDYGYTF.

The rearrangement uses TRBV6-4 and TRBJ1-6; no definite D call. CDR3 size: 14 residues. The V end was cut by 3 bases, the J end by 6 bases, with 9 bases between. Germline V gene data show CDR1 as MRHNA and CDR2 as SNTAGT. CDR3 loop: CASSEIASNSPLHF. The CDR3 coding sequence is TGTGCCAGCAGTGAGATCGCGTCTAATTCACCCCTCCACTTT.

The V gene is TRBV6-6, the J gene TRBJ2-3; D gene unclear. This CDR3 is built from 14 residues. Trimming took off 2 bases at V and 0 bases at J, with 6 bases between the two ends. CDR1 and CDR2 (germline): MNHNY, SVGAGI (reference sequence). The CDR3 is CASSYDGSTDTQYF. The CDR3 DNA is TGTGCCAGCAGTTACGACGGAAGCACAGATACGCAGTATTTT.

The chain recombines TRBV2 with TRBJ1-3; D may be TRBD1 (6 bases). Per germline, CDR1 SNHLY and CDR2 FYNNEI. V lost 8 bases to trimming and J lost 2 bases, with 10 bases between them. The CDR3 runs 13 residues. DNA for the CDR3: TGTGCCAGCCTTGGACAGCCTGGAAACACCATATATTTT. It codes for CASLGQPGNTIYF.

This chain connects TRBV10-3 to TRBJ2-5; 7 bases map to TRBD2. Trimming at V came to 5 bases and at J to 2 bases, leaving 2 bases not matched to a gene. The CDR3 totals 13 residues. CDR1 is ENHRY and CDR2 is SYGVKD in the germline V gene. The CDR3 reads CAISPSGQETQYF. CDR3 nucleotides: TGTGCCATCAGTCCTAGCGGACAAGAGACCCAGTACTTC.

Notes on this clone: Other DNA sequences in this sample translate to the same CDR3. CDR3 DNA sequence: TGTGCCAGCAGTGAGGGTTCACCCCTCCACTTT. Amino acids: CASSEGSPLHF. The chain recombines TRBV2 with TRBJ1-6; D remains ambiguous. The V gene's germline CDR1 is SNHLY and CDR2 FYNNEI. This CDR3 comprises 11 residues. Trimming took 3 bases from V and 9 from J, leaving 3 bases between them.

The CDR3 DNA is TGTGCCAGCAGCGCAAACAGGGGCTATAATTCACCCCTCCACTTT. Translation gives CASSANRGYNSPLHF. J is TRBJ1-6 and V is TRBV9, with 7 bases matching TRBD1. Germline V lookup: CDR1 SGDLS, CDR2 YYNGEE. Unmatched junction bases numbered 3, after V lost 3 bases and J lost 3 bases. This CDR3 has 15 residues.

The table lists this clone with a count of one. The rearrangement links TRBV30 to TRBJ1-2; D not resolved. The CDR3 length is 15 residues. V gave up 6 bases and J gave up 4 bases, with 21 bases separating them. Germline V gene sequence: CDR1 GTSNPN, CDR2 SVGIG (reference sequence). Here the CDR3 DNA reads TGTGCCTGTTTGCCTCAACGAACAGAGGGCTATGGCTACACCTTC. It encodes CACLPQRTEGYGYTF.

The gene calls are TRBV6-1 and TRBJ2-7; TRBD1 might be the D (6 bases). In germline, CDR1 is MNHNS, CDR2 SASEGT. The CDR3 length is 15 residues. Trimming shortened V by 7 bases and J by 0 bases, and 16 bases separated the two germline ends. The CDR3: CASTQGPLASYEQYF. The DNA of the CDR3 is TGTGCCAGCACTCAGGGGCCCCTAGCCTCCTACGAGCAGTACTTC.

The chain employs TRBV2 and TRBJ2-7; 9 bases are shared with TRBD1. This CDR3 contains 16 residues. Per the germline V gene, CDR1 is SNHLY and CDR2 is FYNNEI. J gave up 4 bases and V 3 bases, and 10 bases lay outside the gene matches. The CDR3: CASSDRDRAIGYEQYF. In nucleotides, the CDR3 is TGTGCCAGCAGTGACCGGGACAGGGCCATTGGATACGAGCAGTACTTC.

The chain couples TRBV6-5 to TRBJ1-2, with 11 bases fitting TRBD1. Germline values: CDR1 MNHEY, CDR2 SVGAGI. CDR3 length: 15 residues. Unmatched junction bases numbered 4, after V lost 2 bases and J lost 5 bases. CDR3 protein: CASSYGQGARYGYTF. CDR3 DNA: TGTGCCAGCAGTTACGGACAGGGGGCGCGTTATGGCTACACCTTC.

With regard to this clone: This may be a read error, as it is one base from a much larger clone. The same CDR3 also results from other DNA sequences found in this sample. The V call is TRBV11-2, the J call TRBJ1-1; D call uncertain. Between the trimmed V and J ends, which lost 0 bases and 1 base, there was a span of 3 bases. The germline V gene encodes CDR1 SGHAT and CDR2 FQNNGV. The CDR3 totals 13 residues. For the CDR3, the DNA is TGTGCCAGCAGCTTAGATACGAACACTGAAGCTTTCTTT. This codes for CASSLDTNTEAFF.

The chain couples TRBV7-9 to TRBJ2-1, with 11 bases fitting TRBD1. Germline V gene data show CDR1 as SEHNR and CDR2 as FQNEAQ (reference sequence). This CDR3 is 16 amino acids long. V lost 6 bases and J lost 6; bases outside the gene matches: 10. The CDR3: CASRYPGTGGFNEQFF. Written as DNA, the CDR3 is TGTGCCAGCAGATACCCCGGGACAGGGGGATTCAATGAGCAGTTCTTC.

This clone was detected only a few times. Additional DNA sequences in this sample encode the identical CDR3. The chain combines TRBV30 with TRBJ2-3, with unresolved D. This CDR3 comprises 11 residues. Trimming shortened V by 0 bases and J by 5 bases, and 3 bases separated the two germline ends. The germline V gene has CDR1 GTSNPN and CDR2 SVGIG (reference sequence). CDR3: CAWSVLDTQYF. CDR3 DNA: TGTGCCTGGAGTGTCCTAGATACGCAGTATTTT.

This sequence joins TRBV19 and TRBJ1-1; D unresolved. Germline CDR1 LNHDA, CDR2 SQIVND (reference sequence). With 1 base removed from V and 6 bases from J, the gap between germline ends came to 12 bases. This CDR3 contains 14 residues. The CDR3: CASSIGPLSAEAFF. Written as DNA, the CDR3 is TGTGCCAGTAGTATAGGACCCCTTTCTGCTGAAGCTTTCTTT.

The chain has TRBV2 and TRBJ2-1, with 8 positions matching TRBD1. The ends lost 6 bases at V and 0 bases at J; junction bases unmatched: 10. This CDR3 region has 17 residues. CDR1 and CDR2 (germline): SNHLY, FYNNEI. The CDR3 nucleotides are TGTGCCAGCAGGCCTTCAGGGGGCCTGAGCTCCTACAATGAGCAGTTCTTC. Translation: CASRPSGGLSSYNEQFF.

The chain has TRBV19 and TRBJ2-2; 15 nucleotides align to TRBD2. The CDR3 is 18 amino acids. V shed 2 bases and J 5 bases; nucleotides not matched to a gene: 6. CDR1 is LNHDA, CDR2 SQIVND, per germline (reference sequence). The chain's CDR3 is CASSIPGLAGGRTGELFF. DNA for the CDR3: TGTGCCAGTAGTATACCGGGACTAGCGGGAGGAAGAACCGGGGAGCTGTTTTTT.

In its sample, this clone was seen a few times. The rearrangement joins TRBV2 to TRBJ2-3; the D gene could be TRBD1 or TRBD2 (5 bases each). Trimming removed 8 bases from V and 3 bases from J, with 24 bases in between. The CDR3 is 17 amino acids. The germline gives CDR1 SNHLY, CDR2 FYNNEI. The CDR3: CASENLGWDEQTDTQYF. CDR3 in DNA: TGTGCCAGCGAAAACCTCGGGTGGGACGAACAGACAGATACGCAGTATTTT.

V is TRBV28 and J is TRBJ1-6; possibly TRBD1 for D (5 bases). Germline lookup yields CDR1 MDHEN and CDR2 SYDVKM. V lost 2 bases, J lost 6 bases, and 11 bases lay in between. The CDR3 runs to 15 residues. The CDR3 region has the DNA TGTGCCAGCAGTTTAGTGCGGGGCCCTAATTCACCCCTCCACTTT. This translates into CASSLVRGPNSPLHF.

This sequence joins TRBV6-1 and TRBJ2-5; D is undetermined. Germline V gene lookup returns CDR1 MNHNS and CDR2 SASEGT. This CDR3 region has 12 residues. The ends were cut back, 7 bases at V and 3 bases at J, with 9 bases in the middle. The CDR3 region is CASKTEKETQYF. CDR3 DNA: TGTGCCAGCAAAACAGAAAAAGAGACCCAGTACTTC.

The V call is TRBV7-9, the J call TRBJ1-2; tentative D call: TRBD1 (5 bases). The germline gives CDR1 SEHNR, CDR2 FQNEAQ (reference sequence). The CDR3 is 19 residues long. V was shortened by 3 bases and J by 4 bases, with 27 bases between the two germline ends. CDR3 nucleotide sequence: TGTGCCAGCAGCTTTGAAAGGGGCGGCCCAGGGACCTTTCCCTATGGCTACACCTTC. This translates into CASSFERGGPGTFPYGYTF.

In nucleotides, the CDR3 is TGTGCCTGGAGTGTACACCCGATGAACACTGAAGCTTTCTTT. This sequence encodes CAWSVHPMNTEAFF. The chain uses TRBV30 and TRBJ1-1; unclear D gene. The V end lost 0 bases, the J end lost 0 bases, and 8 bases lay between the germline ends. Germline V gene lookup returns CDR1 GTSNPN and CDR2 SVGIG (reference sequence). The CDR3 is 14 amino acids.

The CDR3 loop reads CASSSTGTGGVGYTF. The CDR3 DNA sequence: TGTGCCAGCAGCTCGACCGGGACAGGGGGTGTTGGCTACACCTTC. This rearrangement joins TRBV13 to TRBJ1-2; 11 nucleotides match TRBD1. CDR3 length: 15 amino acids. The trim removed 4 bases at V and 7 bases at J, leaving 8 bases unmatched. From germline, CDR1 is PRHDT and CDR2 FYEKMQ (reference sequence). Full variable domain (rest looked up from reference TRBV13 and TRBJ1-2): AAGVIQSPRHLIKEKRETATLKCYPIPRHDTVYWYQQGPGQDPQFLISFYEKMQSDKGSIPDRFSAQQFSDYHSELNMSSLELGDSALYFCASSSTGTGGVGYTFGSGTRLTVV.